The sequence of this T cell receptor beta chain was determined in a study of cytomegalovirus exposure and HLA in healthy donors. Study overall: The roughly 700 first-cohort repertoires shared a platform with the roughly 110 validation repertoires, as reported in a later analysis. Study-wide findings and caveats: In vitro checks showed that three CMV-associated chains really do target CMV antigens. Whilst most TCR sequences proved rare, a subset of public TCRs occurred across many donors. Cytomegalovirus-associated status was assigned to about 160 TCR beta chains.

TCRdb's table, derived via immunoSEQ multiplex PCR, lists solely in-frame clones and lacks some. Among approximately 120,000 clones, about nine tenths were seen once, and the ten largest hold more than 2%. About this clone itself: Its target is not known.

The CDR3 consists of 18 residues. CDR1 is MDHEN and CDR2 is SYDVKM in the germline V gene. Between the trimmed V and J ends, which lost 4 bases and 0 bases, there was a span of 16 bases. The chain has TRBV28 and TRBJ1-6; D might be TRBD1 (5 bases). This receptor was identified in a young woman in good health and CMV-seronegative. The sequenced material came from PBMCs. Here the CDR3 reads CASSSTRGGPSYNSPLHF. CDR3 sequence (DNA): TGTGCCAGCAGTTCCACGCGGGGCGGGCCCTCCTATAATTCACCCCTCCACTTT.